One and the same sample provided the 31 T cell receptor beta chains below, sequenced in a study of blood T cell repertoires in COVID-19. The repertoire was sequenced with immunoSEQ multiplex PCR; TCRdb's copy has only in-frame clones and lacks some. Altogether about 100,000 clones are present, roughly 82% being singletons, with the ten largest covering under 5.5%. Sequencing was carried out using peripheral blood. The receptors were sampled from a man between 60 and 75 years old with acute or convalescent COVID-19.

The chain uses TRBV6-2 or TRBV6-3 and TRBJ1-5; 9 nucleotides agree with TRBD1. The V segment lost 2 bases and the J segment 4 bases; nucleotides outside the gene matches: 6. The CDR3 is made up of 16 amino acids. In germline, CDR1 is MNHEY, CDR2 SVGEGT. The CDR3 DNA reads as TGTGCCAGCAGTTACCGATCTGGGACAGGGAATCAGCCCCAGCATTTT. Its protein product is CASSYRSGTGNQPQHF.

This chain uses TRBV18 with TRBJ2-7; D is possibly TRBD1 (5 bases). Germline CDR1 reads KGHSH; CDR2 reads LQKENI. CDR3 size: 15 residues. The V end lost 2 bases, the J end lost 0 bases, and 11 bases lay between the germline ends. The CDR3, as DNA: TGTGCCAGCTCACCATCGGCGACAGTCTCCTACGAGCAGTACTTC. It yields the protein CASSPSATVSYEQYF.

V gene TRBV6-4 combines with J gene TRBJ1-1; the D is unclear. This CDR3 region has 13 residues. V lost 8 bases, J lost 0 bases, and 10 bases lay in between. Germline V gene sequence: CDR1 MRHNA, CDR2 SNTAGT. CDR3: CASLGRMNTEAFF. The CDR3 DNA reads as TGTGCCAGCCTTGGCAGGATGAACACTGAAGCTTTCTTT.

J is TRBJ1-2 and V is TRBV18; the match to TRBD1 covers 7 bases. The CDR3 totals 14 residues. Germline lookup yields CDR1 KGHSH and CDR2 LQKENI. V shed 8 bases and J 8 bases; nucleotides not matched to a gene: 14. CDR3 in amino acids: CASLPPTGQRGYTF. CDR3 in DNA: TGTGCCAGCCTACCTCCGACAGGGCAAAGGGGCTACACCTTC. The full variable domain, in which reference TRBV18 and TRBJ1-2 provide the parts outside the CDR3, is NAGVMQNPRHLVRRRGQEARLRCSPMKGHSHVYWYRQLPEEGLKFMVYLQKENIIDESGMPKERFSAEFPKEGPSILRIQQVVRGDSAAYFCASLPPTGQRGYTFGSGTRLTVV.

The chain combines TRBV3-1 (or the pseudogene TRBV3-2) with TRBJ1-2, with D unclear. V shed 1 base and J shed 1 base, with 10 bases lying between them. Germline values: CDR1 LGHDT, CDR2 YNNKEL (reference sequence). CDR3 length equals 15 residues. The CDR3, as DNA: TGTGCCAGCAGCCAAGCTCGGGGATTTAACTATGGCTACACCTTC. Protein: CASSQARGFNYGYTF.

About this clone: Different DNA sequences within this sample yield the same CDR3. The chain links TRBV28 to TRBJ1-2; TRBD1 is a possible D gene (6 bases). Germline V lookup: CDR1 MDHEN, CDR2 SYDVKM. This CDR3 spans 15 amino acids. CDR3 DNA sequence: TGTGCTAGCGGTTGGGACAAAACTCTCCTCTATGGCTACACCTTC. This gives the protein CASGWDKTLLYGYTF.

The V and J genes are TRBV12-5 and TRBJ2-1; TRBD1 aligns across 7 bases. The CDR3 consists of 15 residues. Germline values: CDR1 LGHNT, CDR2 FRNRAP. The ends lost 1 base at V and 8 bases at J; junction bases unmatched: 8. The CDR3: CASGLGQGVIDEQFF. CDR3 sequence (DNA): TGTGCTAGTGGTTTGGGACAGGGTGTGATCGATGAGCAGTTCTTC. Full variable domain (remainder filled in from reference TRBV12-5 and TRBJ2-1): DARVTQTPRHKVTEMGQEVTMRCQPILGHNTVFWYRQTMMQGLELLAYFRNRAPLDDSGMPKDRFSAEMPDATLATLKIQPSEPRDSAVYFCASGLGQGVIDEQFFGPGTRLTVL.

V is TRBV2 and J is TRBJ2-1, with TRBD2 identical over 10 bases. The germline V gene encodes CDR1 SNHLY and CDR2 FYNNEI. The CDR3 totals 14 residues. J gave up 5 bases and V 8 bases, and 6 bases lay outside the gene matches. The CDR3 DNA sequence: TGTGCCAGCCCGGGACTAGCGTATAACAATGAGCAGTTCTTC. Encoded protein: CASPGLAYNNEQFF. Combining the CDR3 with reference TRBV2 and TRBJ2-1 gives the whole variable domain EPEVTQTPSHQVTQMGQEVILRCVPISNHLYFYWYRQILGQKVEFLVSFYNNEISEKSEIFDDQFSVERPDGSNFTLKIRSTKLEDSAMYFCASPGLAYNNEQFFGPGTRLTVL.

This clone was seen a single time. The chain carries TRBV5-4 and TRBJ1-2; 7 bases agree with TRBD1. The J segment lost 2 bases and the V segment lost 3 bases, leaving 1 base of the junction unmatched. From germline, CDR1 is SGHNT and CDR2 YYREEE (reference sequence). The CDR3 is 13 amino acids. CDR3 bases: TGTGCCAGCAGCTCACAGGGGAACTATGGCTACACCTTC. As protein: CASSSQGNYGYTF.

As to this clone: Mismatch with germline at one junction end may stem from a read error. The CDR3 sequence: CASSKETGWLSPLHF. In DNA form, the CDR3 reads TGCGCCAGCAGCAAAGAGACAGGTTGGCTCTCACCCCTCCACTTT. The gene calls are TRBV4-1 and TRBJ1-6; tentative D call: TRBD1 (6 bases). The CDR3 runs 15 residues. CDR1 and CDR2 from the germline V gene are MGHRA and YSYEKL.

CDR3 nucleotides: TGCGCCAGCAGTCCCGGACAGGGGGCGAGCGGGGAGCTGTTTTTT. It codes for CASSPGQGASGELFF. This sequence joins TRBV23-1 and TRBJ2-2, with 11 positions matching TRBD1. TRBV23-1 is labeled an ORF, and its function is uncertain. V shed 4 bases and J 7 bases; nucleotides not matched to a gene: 5. This CDR3 is built from 15 residues.

The chain recombines TRBV6-5 with TRBJ2-2, with D perhaps matching TRBD2 (5 bases). The germline V and J ends were trimmed by 5 bases and 2 bases, with 12 bases remaining between them. Germline values: CDR1 MNHEY, CDR2 SVGAGI. The CDR3 sequence is 15 residues long. The CDR3 sequence is CASSRGLLNTGELFF. In DNA, the CDR3 is TGTGCCAGCAGTAGAGGACTTCTAAACACCGGGGAGCTGTTTTTT.

The V and J genes are TRBV19 and TRBJ2-3, with 9 bases identical to TRBD1. Germline V gene sequence: CDR1 LNHDA, CDR2 SQIVND (reference sequence). The junction had 4 bases not matched to a gene; V was cut back by 3 bases and J by 3 bases. The CDR3 runs 15 residues. The CDR3 region has the DNA TGTGCCAGTAGTATGGACAGGGGTCGGACAGATACGCAGTATTTT. This codes for CASSMDRGRTDTQYF. Based on the CDR3 plus reference TRBV19 and TRBJ2-3, the full variable domain is DGGITQSPKYLFRKEGQNVTLSCEQNLNHDAMYWYRQDPGQGLRLIYYSQIVNDFQKGDIAEGYSVSREKKESFPLTVTSAQKNPTAFYLCASSMDRGRTDTQYFGPGTRLTVL.

This clone was found once. The V gene is TRBV6-5, the J gene TRBJ1-1; perhaps TRBD1 as D (6 bases). Germline V gene lookup returns CDR1 MNHEY and CDR2 SVGAGI. This CDR3 contains 12 residues. Trimming left V 4 bases short and J 7 bases short, with 10 bases between. The CDR3 sequence: CASSFWTVEAFF. CDR3 coding DNA: TGTGCCAGCAGTTTTTGGACAGTTGAAGCTTTCTTT.

V is TRBV2 and J is TRBJ1-1; D remains ambiguous. The CDR3 is 11 amino acids. Between the trimmed V and J ends, which lost 6 bases and 4 bases, there was a span of 6 bases. Germline values: CDR1 SNHLY, CDR2 FYNNEI. The CDR3, as DNA: TGTGCCAGCAGGCAGGCCACTGAAGCTTTCTTT. This sequence encodes CASRQATEAFF.

The CDR3 nucleotides read TGTGCCAGCAGTTTAGGACAGGGTAGCAATCAGCCCCAGCATTTT. This translates into CASSLGQGSNQPQHF. This chain uses TRBV28 with TRBJ1-5; 8 bases fit TRBD1. After removal of 2 bases from V and 0 bases from J, the junction contained 0 bases not matched to a gene. The V gene's germline CDR1 is MDHEN and CDR2 SYDVKM. CDR3 length equals 15 residues.

This clone showed up just once. The J gene is TRBJ2-7, the V gene TRBV6-5, with TRBD2 matching 14 bases. J lost 6 bases, V lost 7 bases, and 8 bases had no gene match. The germline CDR1 and CDR2 sequences are MNHEY and SVGAGI. The length of the CDR3 is 15 residues. The CDR3: CASISTSGRAFEQYF. The CDR3 DNA sequence: TGTGCCAGCATTTCGACTAGCGGGAGGGCCTTCGAGCAGTACTTC.

The chain recombines TRBV11-2 with TRBJ1-6, with D uncertain. CDR3 length: 13 residues. The germline gives CDR1 SGHAT, CDR2 FQNNGV. V lost 5 bases and J 13 bases, leaving 15 bases between the germline ends. The CDR3 sequence is CASSEVGETPLHF. The CDR3 nucleotides read TGTGCCAGCAGCGAAGTTGGGGAGACGCCCCTCCACTTT.

V usage is TRBV12-3 or TRBV12-4 and J usage is TRBJ1-2; D is unresolved. V lost 0 bases, J lost 6 bases, and 5 bases lay in between. The CDR3 length is 12 residues. For the CDR3, the DNA is TGTGCCAGCAGTTTAGCGCGTAATGGCTACACCTTC. Translating gives CASSLARNGYTF.

The rearrangement links TRBV6-5 to TRBJ2-2, with D tentatively TRBD1 (6 bases). Trimming took off 0 bases at V and 7 bases at J, with 9 bases between the two ends. Germline V lookup: CDR1 MNHEY, CDR2 SVGAGI. The length of the CDR3 is 14 residues. This CDR3 reads CASSYSRTDGELFF. CDR3 nucleotide sequence: TGTGCCAGCAGTTACTCTCGGACAGACGGGGAGCTGTTTTTT.

V usage is TRBV3-1 (or the pseudogene TRBV3-2) and J usage is TRBJ2-5; the D gene is possibly TRBD1 (7 bases). Looked up from germline, CDR1 is LGHDT and CDR2 is YNNKEL (reference sequence). Trimming removed 1 base from V and 7 bases from J, with 16 bases in between. CDR3 size: 15 residues. CDR3 in DNA: TGTGCCAGCAGCCAAGTTGCAGGGCAGGGGGGGACCCAGTACTTC. This gives the protein CASSQVAGQGGTQYF.

V usage is TRBV11-2 and J usage is TRBJ2-2, with a possible D match to TRBD2 (5 bases). The CDR3 totals 13 residues. V was pared by 6 bases and J by 8 bases, with 13 bases between. The germline V gene has CDR1 SGHAT and CDR2 FQNNGV. The CDR3 here is CASSSNRRGELFF. For the CDR3, the DNA is TGTGCCAGCAGTTCCAATAGGAGGGGGGAGCTGTTTTTT.

This chain uses TRBV11-3 with TRBJ2-5, with TRBD2 matching 13 bases. This CDR3 has 16 residues. The V and J ends lost 2 bases and 4 bases, in that order; junction bases with no gene match: 4. CDR1 is SGHNT and CDR2 is YENEEA in the germline V gene. CDR3 coding DNA: TGTGCCAGCAGCTTAATACTAGCGGGGGGGCCAGAGACCCAGTACTTC. The encoded protein is CASSLILAGGPETQYF.

V is TRBV6-5 and J is TRBJ1-1; D is uncertain. V was trimmed by 2 bases and J by 1 base, leaving 8 bases between them. CDR1 is MNHEY and CDR2 is SVGAGI in the germline V gene. This CDR3 comprises 14 residues. The CDR3, as DNA: TGTGCCAGCAGTTACGGAGGCGGGAACACTGAAGCTTTCTTT. Amino acid sequence: CASSYGGGNTEAFF.

The gene calls are TRBV7-6 and TRBJ2-1, with D uncertain. V lost 1 base, J lost 0 bases, and 7 bases lay in between. The germline V gene has CDR1 SGHVS and CDR2 FNYEAQ. The CDR3 is 15 residues long. In DNA form, the CDR3 reads TGTGCCAGCAGCTTAGTGTCAGACTCCTACAATGAGCAGTTCTTC. Its protein is CASSLVSDSYNEQFF.

The V and J genes are TRBV3-1 (or the pseudogene TRBV3-2) and TRBJ1-1; D perhaps matches TRBD1 (5 bases). In germline, CDR1 is LGHDT, CDR2 YNNKEL (reference sequence). Trimming shortened V by 2 bases and J by 7 bases, and 11 bases separated the two germline ends. The CDR3 loop spans 13 amino acids. CDR3 bases: TGTGCCAGCAGCCAAAGGCTTCAGGGTGAAGCTTTCTTT. Translation gives CASSQRLQGEAFF.

This clone was found once. V gene TRBV16 combines with J gene TRBJ1-1; D is ambiguous. Germline assignment: CDR1 KGHSY and CDR2 FQNENV. There are 14 residues in the CDR3. V lost 4 bases and J lost 1, with 10 bases in between. The CDR3 sequence is CASSRSSANTEAFF. Here the CDR3 DNA reads TGTGCCAGCAGCCGGTCGAGTGCGAACACTGAAGCTTTCTTT.

This chain joins TRBV5-1 and TRBJ2-1, with D possibly TRBD2 on 6 matching bases. V gave up 8 bases and J gave up 0 bases, with 15 bases separating them. Germline assignment: CDR1 SGHRS and CDR2 YFSETQ. The CDR3 sequence is 15 residues long. CDR3 coding DNA: TGCGCCAGTGCGTTGACTAGGAGCTCCTACAATGAGCAGTTCTTC. This translates into CASALTRSSYNEQFF.

V usage is TRBV2 and J usage is TRBJ1-1, with D possibly matching TRBD1 (6 bases). Germline V gives CDR1 SNHLY, CDR2 FYNNEI. The V end was cut by 6 bases, the J end by 4 bases, with 21 bases between. This CDR3 contains 16 residues. The CDR3 nucleotides are TGTGCCAGCAGGGACAGTAAGGGCATAGGAACCACTGAAGCTTTCTTT. Encoded protein: CASRDSKGIGTTEAFF.

This clone appeared once. The V call is TRBV11-3, the J call TRBJ1-1, with 8 bases matching TRBD1. Germline-derived CDR1 and CDR2 are SGHNT and YENEEA. The V segment lost 5 bases and the J segment 6 bases; nucleotides outside the gene matches: 2. The CDR3 has 12 residues. This CDR3 is CASSGQGAEAFF. The CDR3 DNA is TGTGCCAGCAGCGGACAGGGCGCTGAAGCTTTCTTT.

J is TRBJ1-4 and V is TRBV18, with 9 positions matching TRBD1. Trimming at V came to 5 bases and at J to 6 bases, leaving 4 bases not matched to a gene. Germline CDR1 is KGHSH and CDR2 is LQKENI. CDR3 length equals 14 residues. This CDR3 is CASSMDRGYEKLFF. CDR3 DNA: TGTGCCAGCTCAATGGACAGGGGTTATGAAAAACTGTTTTTT.